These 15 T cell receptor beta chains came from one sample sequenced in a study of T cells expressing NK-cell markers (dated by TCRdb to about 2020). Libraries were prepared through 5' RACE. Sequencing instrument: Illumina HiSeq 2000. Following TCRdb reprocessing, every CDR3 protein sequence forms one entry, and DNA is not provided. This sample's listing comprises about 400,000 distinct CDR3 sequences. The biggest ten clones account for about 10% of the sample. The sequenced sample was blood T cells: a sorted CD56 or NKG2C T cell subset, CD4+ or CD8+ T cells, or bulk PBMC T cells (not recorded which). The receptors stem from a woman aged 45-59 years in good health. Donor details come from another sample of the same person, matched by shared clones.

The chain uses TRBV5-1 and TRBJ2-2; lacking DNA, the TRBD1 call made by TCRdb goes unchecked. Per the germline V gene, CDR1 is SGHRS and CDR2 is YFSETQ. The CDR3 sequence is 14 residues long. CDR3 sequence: CASSLTGNVGELFF.

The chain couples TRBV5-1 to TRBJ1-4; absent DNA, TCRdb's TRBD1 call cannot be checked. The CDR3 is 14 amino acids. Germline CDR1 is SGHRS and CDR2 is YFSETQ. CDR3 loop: CASGEQGVEEKLFF.

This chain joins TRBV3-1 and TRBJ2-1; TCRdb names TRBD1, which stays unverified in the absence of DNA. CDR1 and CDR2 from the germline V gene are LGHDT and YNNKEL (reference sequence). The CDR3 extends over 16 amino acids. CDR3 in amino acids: CASSQGGGGGLGEQFF.

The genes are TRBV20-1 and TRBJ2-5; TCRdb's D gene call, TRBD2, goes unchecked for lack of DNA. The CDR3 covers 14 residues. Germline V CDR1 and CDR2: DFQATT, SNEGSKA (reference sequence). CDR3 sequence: CSAQTSGRPETQYF.

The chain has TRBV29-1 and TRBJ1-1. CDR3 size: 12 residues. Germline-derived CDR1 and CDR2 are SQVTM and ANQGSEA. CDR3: CSTKQGETEAFF. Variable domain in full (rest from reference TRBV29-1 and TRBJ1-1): SAVISQKPSRDICQRGTSLTIQCQVDSQVTMMFWYRQQPGQSLTLIATANQGSEATYESGFVIDKFPISRPNLTFSTLTVSNMSPEDSSIYLCSTKQGETEAFFGQGTRLTVV.

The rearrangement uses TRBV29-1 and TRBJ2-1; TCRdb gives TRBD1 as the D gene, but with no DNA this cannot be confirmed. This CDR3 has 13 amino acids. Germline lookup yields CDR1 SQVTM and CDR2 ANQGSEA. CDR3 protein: CSVNRGPNNEQFF.

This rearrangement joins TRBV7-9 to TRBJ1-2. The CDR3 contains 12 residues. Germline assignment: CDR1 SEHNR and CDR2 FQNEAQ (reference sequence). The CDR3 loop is CASTSANYGYTF. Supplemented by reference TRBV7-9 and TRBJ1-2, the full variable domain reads DTGVSQNPRHKITKRGQNVTFRCDPISEHNRLYWYRQTLGQGPEFLTYFQNEAQLEKSRLLSDRFSAERPKGSFSTLEIQRTEQGDSAMYLCASTSANYGYTFGSGTRLTVV.

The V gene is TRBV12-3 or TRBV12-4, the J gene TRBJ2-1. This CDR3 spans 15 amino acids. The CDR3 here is CASSLAGVRYNEQFF.

The CDR3 loop is CASSNRGNYEQYF. The J gene is TRBJ2-7, the V gene TRBV5-1; TCRdb outputs TRBD1, but without DNA this stays unchecked. This CDR3 is 13 amino acids long. From germline, CDR1 is SGHRS and CDR2 YFSETQ.

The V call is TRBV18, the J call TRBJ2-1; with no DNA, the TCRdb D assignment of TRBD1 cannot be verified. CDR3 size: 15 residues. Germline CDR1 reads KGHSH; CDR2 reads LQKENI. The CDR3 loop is CASSLGTGNYNEQFF.

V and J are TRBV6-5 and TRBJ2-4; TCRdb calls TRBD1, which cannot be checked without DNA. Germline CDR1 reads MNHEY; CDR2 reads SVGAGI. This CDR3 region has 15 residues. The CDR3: CASSKGGEAKNIQYF.

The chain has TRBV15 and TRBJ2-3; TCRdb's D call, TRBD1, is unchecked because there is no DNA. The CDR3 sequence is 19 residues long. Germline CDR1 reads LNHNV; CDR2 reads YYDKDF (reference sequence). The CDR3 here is CATSRSPPGTGLGTDTQYF.

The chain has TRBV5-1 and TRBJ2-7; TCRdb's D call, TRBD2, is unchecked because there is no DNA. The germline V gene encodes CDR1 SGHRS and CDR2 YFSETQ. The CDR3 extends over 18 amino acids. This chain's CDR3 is CASSLNPWTSGFSYEQYF. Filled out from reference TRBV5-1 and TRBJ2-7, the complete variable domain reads KAGVTQTPRYLIKTRGQQVTLSCSPISGHRSVSWYQQTPGQGLQFLFEYFSETQRNKGNFPGRFSGRQFSNSRSEMNVSTLELGDSALYLCASSLNPWTSGFSYEQYFGPGTRLTVT.

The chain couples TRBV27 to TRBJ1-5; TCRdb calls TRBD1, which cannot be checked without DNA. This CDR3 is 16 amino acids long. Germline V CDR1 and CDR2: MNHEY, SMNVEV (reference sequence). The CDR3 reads CASSPLDRLVDQPQHF.

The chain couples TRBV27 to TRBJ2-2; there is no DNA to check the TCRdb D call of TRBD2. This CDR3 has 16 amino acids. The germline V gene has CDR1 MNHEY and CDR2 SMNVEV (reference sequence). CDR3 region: CASSGTPIVPTGELFF.